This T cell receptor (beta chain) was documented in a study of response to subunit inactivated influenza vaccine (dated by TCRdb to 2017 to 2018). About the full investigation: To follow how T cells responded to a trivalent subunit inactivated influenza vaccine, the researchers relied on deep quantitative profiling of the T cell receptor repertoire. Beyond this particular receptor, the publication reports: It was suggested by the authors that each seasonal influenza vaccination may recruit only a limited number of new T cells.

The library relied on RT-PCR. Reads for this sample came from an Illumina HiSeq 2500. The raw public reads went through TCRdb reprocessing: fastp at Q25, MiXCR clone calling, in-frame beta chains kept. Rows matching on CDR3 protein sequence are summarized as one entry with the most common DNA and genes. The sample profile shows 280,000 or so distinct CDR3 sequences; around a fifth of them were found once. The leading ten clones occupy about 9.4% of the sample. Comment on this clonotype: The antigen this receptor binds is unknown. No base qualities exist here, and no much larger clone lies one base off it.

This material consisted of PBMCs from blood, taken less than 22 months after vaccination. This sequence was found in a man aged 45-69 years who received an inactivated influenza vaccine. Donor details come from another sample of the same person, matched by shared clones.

The sequenced DNA: TGTGCCAGCAGTTTAGGGTTAATTCCGGGACTAGCGCGGGAGACCCAGTACTTC. This yields the protein CASSLGLIPGLARETQYF. The chain employs TRBV12-3 or TRBV12-4 and TRBJ2-5, and TRBD2 matches 10 of the central bases. Relative to germline, V is missing 1 base and J is missing 5 bases, with 13 bases of the junction outside any gene match. Including cysteine and phenylalanine, the CDR3 has 18 amino acids. Here the CDR3 DNA is all that survives: 54 bases in frame from base 1.